This T cell receptor (beta chain) was retrieved from a study of shared clonotypes between healthy human individuals. Study results and caveats: Generally, estimated richness proved larger in naive subsets than it did in memory subsets. Unshared clonotypes carried lower generation probabilities than those common to all four donors.

V was trimmed by 6 bases and J by 3 bases, leaving 17 bases between them. Germline V gene data show CDR1 as MNHNY and CDR2 as SVGAGI (reference sequence). The CDR3 has 15 residues. Data came from immunoSEQ multiplex PCR; TCRdb stores just in-frame clones and leaves some out. The table includes about 2.3 million clones, less than 95% detected once. Points on this clone: Its antigen is unknown.

The clonotype was recovered from a man between 18 and 29 years old in good health. Some clones in this sample may be carry-over from other donors' samples. Sequencing used naive CD4+ T cells from PBMCs. Subset of the sample: CD45RA+ positively selected. V and J are TRBV6-6 and TRBJ1-2; possibly TRBD1 for D (6 bases). The CDR3, as DNA: TGTGCCAGCAGACAACACAGGGACTCGCACTATGGCTACACCTTC. Protein sequence: CASRQHRDSHYGYTF.